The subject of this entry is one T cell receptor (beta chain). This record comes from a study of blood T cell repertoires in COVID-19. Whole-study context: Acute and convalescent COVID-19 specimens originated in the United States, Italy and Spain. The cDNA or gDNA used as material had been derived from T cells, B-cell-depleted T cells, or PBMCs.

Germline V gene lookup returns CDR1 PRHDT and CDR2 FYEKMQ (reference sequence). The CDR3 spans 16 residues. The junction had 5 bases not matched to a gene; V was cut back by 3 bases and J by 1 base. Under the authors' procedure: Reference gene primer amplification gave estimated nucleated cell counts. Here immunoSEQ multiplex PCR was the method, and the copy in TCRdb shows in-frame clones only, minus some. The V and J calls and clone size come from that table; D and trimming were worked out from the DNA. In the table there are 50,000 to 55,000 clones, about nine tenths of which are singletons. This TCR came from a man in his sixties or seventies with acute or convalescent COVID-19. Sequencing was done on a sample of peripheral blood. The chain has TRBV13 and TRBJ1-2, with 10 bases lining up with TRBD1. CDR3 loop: CASSFSGTGVNYGYTF. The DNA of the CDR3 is TGTGCCAGCAGCTTTTCCGGGACAGGGGTTAACTATGGCTACACCTTC.